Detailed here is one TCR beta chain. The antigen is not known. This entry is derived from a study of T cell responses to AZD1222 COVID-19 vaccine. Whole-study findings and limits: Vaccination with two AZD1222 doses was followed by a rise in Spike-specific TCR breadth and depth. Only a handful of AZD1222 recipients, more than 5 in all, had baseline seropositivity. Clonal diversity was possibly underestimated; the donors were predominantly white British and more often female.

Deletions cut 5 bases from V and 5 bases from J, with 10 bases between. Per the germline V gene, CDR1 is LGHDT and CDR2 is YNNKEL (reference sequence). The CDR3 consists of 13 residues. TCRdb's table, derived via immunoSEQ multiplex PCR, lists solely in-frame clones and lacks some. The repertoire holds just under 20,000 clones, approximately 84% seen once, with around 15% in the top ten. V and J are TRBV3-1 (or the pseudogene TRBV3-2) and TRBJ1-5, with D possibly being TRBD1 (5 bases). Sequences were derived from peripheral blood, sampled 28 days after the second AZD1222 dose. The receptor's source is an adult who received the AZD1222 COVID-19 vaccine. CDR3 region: CASSSTRDQPQHF. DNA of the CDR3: TGTGCCAGCAGCTCCACCAGGGATCAGCCCCAGCATTTT.